This paragraph covers one T cell receptor (beta chain) sequence. Its cognate antigen is unknown. Authors' data handling: ImmunoSEQ yielded junction-only sequences lacking quality scores, so filtering differed. Measured with immunoSEQ multiplex PCR; TCRdb has only the in-frame clones, and not every one. V and J calls and clone size are as listed in that table; D and trimming were resolved from the DNA. The repertoire has about 2,200,000 clones, around 93% of them found once; the top ten carry roughly 1.7%. The naive CD8 population came from CD45RO-negative cells selected for CCR7, without terminally differentiated effector memory CD45RA+ cells. Every donor was a Caucasian adult from Nashville, Tennessee. These data are taken from a study of shared clonotypes between healthy human individuals. Notes on the study in general: Naive CD4 clonotypes were shared across a handful of donors at about 5.3%. Among donors, clonotype sharing was expected to be affected by sequencing depth.

CDR3 length equals 14 residues. Per the germline V gene, CDR1 is MDHEN and CDR2 is SYDVKM. Trimming removed 5 bases at V and 0 bases at J, with 11 bases between. Sequencing used naive CD8+ T cells from PBMCs. V and J are TRBV28 and TRBJ2-7; possible D gene TRBD1, 6 bases. The clonotype was recovered from a man younger than 30 in good health. Some clones in this sample may be carry-over from other donors' samples. The DNA for the CDR3 is TGTGCCAGCAGTCACACAGGGAGCTCCTACGAGCAGTACTTC. As protein: CASSHTGSSYEQYF.